This passage covers 32 T cell receptor beta chains from one sample sequenced in a study of shared T cell receptors in the human thymus. The method was immunoSEQ multiplex PCR; TCRdb's version includes in-frame clones alone and lacks a portion of them. This table has roughly 500,000 clones, 75% to 85% appearing once. The same specimen was also included in a second study, on human thymus T cells.

The sequenced material came from thymocytes. The receptors stem from a boy in the first two years of life with a congenital heart defect.

The chain carries TRBV30 and TRBJ2-2; 12 bases align to TRBD2. Germline CDR1 GTSNPN, CDR2 SVGIG (reference sequence). With 0 bases clipped from V and 1 base from J, the junction kept 6 bases outside the gene matches. This CDR3 comprises 18 residues. The CDR3 reads CAWSVITSGRRNTGELFF. The CDR3, as DNA: TGTGCCTGGAGTGTAATCACTAGCGGGAGGAGGAACACCGGGGAGCTGTTTTTT.

The CDR3 nucleotides read TGTGCCAGCCGGGACAGCCACTTTAAAGAGACCCAGTACTTC. This codes for CASRDSHFKETQYF. The chain links TRBV28 to TRBJ2-5; 7 bases agree with TRBD1. Germline V gene sequence: CDR1 MDHEN, CDR2 SYDVKM. The CDR3 is made up of 14 amino acids. V gave up 8 bases and J gave up 3 bases; unmatched junction bases: 9.

This chain uses TRBV5-6 with TRBJ2-2; 8 bases line up with TRBD1. The CDR3 consists of 17 residues. Germline CDR1 reads SGHDT; CDR2 reads YYEEEE. The V segment lost 1 base and the J segment 7 bases; nucleotides outside the gene matches: 12. The CDR3 region is CASSLTLDRDFSGELFF. DNA of the CDR3: TGTGCCAGCAGCTTGACCCTGGACAGGGACTTTAGCGGGGAGCTGTTTTTT.

This sequence joins TRBV9 and TRBJ2-5, with 7 bases lining up with TRBD2. The CDR3 sequence is 15 residues long. V dropped 0 bases and J dropped 2; count of bases not matched to a gene: 4. Germline loops: CDR1 SGDLS, CDR2 YYNGEE. CDR3 region: CASSVGASGQETQYF. CDR3 nucleotides: TGTGCCAGCAGCGTAGGGGCTAGCGGACAAGAGACCCAGTACTTC.

The rearrangement joins TRBV11-3 to TRBJ2-1, with 7 bases fitting TRBD2. The V and J ends lost 4 bases and 2 bases, in that order; junction bases with no gene match: 5. Germline loops: CDR1 SGHNT, CDR2 YENEEA. The CDR3 spans 15 residues. The CDR3 reads CASSSSGATYNEQFF. The CDR3 bases are TGTGCCAGCAGCTCAAGCGGGGCCACCTACAATGAGCAGTTCTTC. Complete variable domain (other parts from reference TRBV11-3 and TRBJ2-1): EAGVVQSPRYKIIEKKQPVAFWCNPISGHNTLYWYLQNLGQGPELLIRYENEEAVDDSQLPKDRFSAERLKGVDSTLKIQPAELGDSAVYLCASSSSGATYNEQFFGPGTRLTVL.

The chain has TRBV9 and TRBJ2-7, with a weak D call TRBD2 (5 bases). This CDR3 is built from 13 residues. Per the germline V gene, CDR1 is SGDLS and CDR2 is YYNGEE. V gave up 0 bases and J gave up 6 bases, with 10 bases separating them. The CDR3 sequence is CASSVGLAGEQYF. CDR3 DNA: TGTGCCAGCAGCGTAGGGCTAGCCGGCGAGCAGTACTTC.

This chain uses TRBV19 with TRBJ1-1; TRBD1 aligns across 9 bases. The CDR3 loop spans 14 amino acids. V shed 6 bases and J 5 bases; nucleotides not matched to a gene: 7. Germline CDR1 LNHDA, CDR2 SQIVND (reference sequence). CDR3 in amino acids: CASSPDRGETEAFF. The DNA of the CDR3 is TGTGCCAGTAGCCCGGACAGGGGCGAAACTGAAGCTTTCTTT.

The V gene is TRBV29-1, the J gene TRBJ2-3, with a possible D match to TRBD1 (6 bases). V lost 7 bases, J lost 2 bases, and 13 bases lay in between. Germline CDR1 is SQVTM and CDR2 is ANQGSEA. CDR3 length equals 13 residues. In DNA form, the CDR3 reads TGCAGCGGTCTACAGGGAAACACAGATACGCAGTATTTT. This translates into CSGLQGNTDTQYF.

The V gene is TRBV28, the J gene TRBJ2-6; D is possibly TRBD1 (6 bases). Trimming removed 5 bases from V and 0 bases from J, with 8 bases in between. CDR1 MDHEN and CDR2 SYDVKM come from the germline V gene. The CDR3 has 15 amino acids. The CDR3 sequence: CASSTQGSGANVLTF. The CDR3 DNA reads as TGTGCCAGCAGTACACAGGGCTCTGGGGCCAACGTCCTGACTTTC. The full variable domain, rest sourced from reference TRBV28 and TRBJ2-6, is DVKVTQSSRYLVKRTGEKVFLECVQDMDHENMFWYRQDPGLGLRLIYFSYDVKMKEKGDIPEGYSVSREKKERFSLILESASTNQTSMYLCASSTQGSGANVLTFGAGSRLTVL.

V gene TRBV4-1 combines with J gene TRBJ2-4, with 16 positions matching TRBD2. CDR3 size: 16 residues. The V and J ends lost 4 bases and 9 bases, in that order; junction bases with no gene match: 6. Germline V lookup: CDR1 MGHRA, CDR2 YSYEKL. The CDR3, as DNA: TGCGCCAGCAGCCTGGGACTAGCGGGAGGGAGGGGCATTCAGTACTTC. Residues: CASSLGLAGGRGIQYF.

The V call is TRBV4-2, the J call TRBJ1-2; TRBD1 aligns across 8 bases. The CDR3 sequence is 17 residues long. Germline V CDR1 and CDR2: LGHNA, YNFKEQ. Trimming at V came to 0 bases and at J to 5 bases, leaving 11 bases not matched to a gene. The CDR3 protein is CASSQETKPGQEYGYTF. The CDR3 region has the DNA TGTGCCAGCAGCCAAGAGACCAAGCCGGGACAGGAGTATGGCTACACCTTC.

This chain joins TRBV5-4 and TRBJ2-2, with D unclear. Germline values: CDR1 SGHNT, CDR2 YYREEE (reference sequence). Trimming pared 0 bases from V and 2 bases from J, leaving 2 bases between. The CDR3 is 13 residues long. This CDR3 is CASSLVNTGELFF. In DNA, the CDR3 is TGTGCCAGCAGCTTGGTAAACACCGGGGAGCTGTTTTTT.

This clone was seen a single time. V usage is TRBV7-2 and J usage is TRBJ2-7, with TRBD1 identical over 10 bases. The germline gives CDR1 SGHTA, CDR2 FQGNSA. Trimming cost V 7 bases and J 5 bases; bases outside gene matches: 14. The CDR3 loop spans 16 amino acids. CDR3 amino acids: CASNPITGTGAHEQYF. The CDR3 DNA is TGTGCCAGCAACCCAATAACCGGGACAGGGGCCCACGAGCAGTACTTC.

The chain joins TRBV6-4 to TRBJ1-2, with D maybe TRBD1 (6 bases). Trimming cost V 3 bases and J 4 bases, with 15 bases left between them. Germline lookup yields CDR1 MRHNA and CDR2 SNTAGT. There are 15 residues in the CDR3. The CDR3 nucleotides are TGTGCCAGCAGTGAACGGCAGGGAGGGGGCTATGGCTACACCTTC. This translates into CASSERQGGGYGYTF.

The chain has TRBV5-6 and TRBJ1-1; a possible D gene is TRBD1 (6 bases). V was cut by 7 bases and J by 6 bases, with 19 bases left in between. The V gene's germline CDR1 is SGHDT and CDR2 YYEEEE. This CDR3 contains 14 residues. The CDR3 is CASATGGASSEAFF. For the CDR3, the DNA is TGTGCCAGCGCCACGGGGGGGGCTTCATCTGAAGCTTTCTTT.

This clone appeared a single time. This chain joins TRBV4-3 and TRBJ2-7; tentatively, D is TRBD2 (6 bases). There are 15 residues in the CDR3. Trimming stripped 0 bases from V and 1 base from J, with 10 bases between. Germline-derived CDR1 and CDR2 are LGHNA and YSLEER. CDR3 sequence: CASSQDGAGSYEQYF. The CDR3 DNA follows: TGCGCCAGCAGCCAAGATGGGGCGGGATCCTACGAGCAGTACTTC.

This chain links TRBV18 with TRBJ1-2, with 9 positions matching TRBD1. CDR3 length: 16 amino acids. V trimming: 6 bases; J trimming: 7 bases; junction bases outside the gene matches: 15. The V gene's germline CDR1 is KGHSH and CDR2 LQKENI. As DNA, the CDR3 is TGTGCCAGCTCCCCCAGGGACAGGGTCAGAAGTTTTGGCTACACCTTC. This codes for CASSPRDRVRSFGYTF.

The CDR3 sequence: CASSLGGVEQFF. DNA of the CDR3: TGTGCCAGCAGCTTAGGGGGAGTTGAGCAGTTCTTC. V is TRBV11-3 and J is TRBJ2-1, with D tentatively TRBD2 (5 bases). This CDR3 region has 12 residues. V was pared by 1 base and J by 9 bases, with 7 bases between. Germline CDR1 is SGHNT and CDR2 is YENEEA.

This rearrangement joins TRBV7-9 to TRBJ2-7; 12 bases are a match to TRBD2. The germline V gene encodes CDR1 SEHNR and CDR2 FQNEAQ (reference sequence). There are 16 residues in the CDR3. Trimming removed 5 bases from V and 5 bases from J; junction bases left unmatched: 10. The CDR3 is CASSLSLAGGIDEQYF. DNA for the CDR3: TGTGCCAGCAGCCTATCCCTAGCGGGAGGGATCGACGAGCAGTACTTC.

The CDR3 sequence: CASSGRSNYGYTF. For the CDR3, the DNA is TGTGCCAGCAGTGGTCGGAGTAACTATGGCTACACCTTC. The V call is TRBV25-1, the J call TRBJ1-2; no reliable D call. Germline V CDR1 and CDR2: MGHDK, SYGVNS. This CDR3 has 13 amino acids. V was shortened by 4 bases and J by 1 base, with 7 bases between the two germline ends.

This chain links TRBV5-4 with TRBJ2-3; 8 positions agree with TRBD2. This CDR3 spans 16 amino acids. The germline V gene has CDR1 SGHNT and CDR2 YYREEE (reference sequence). V lost 5 bases, J lost 2 bases, and 10 bases stayed unmatched. This CDR3 reads CASRPGLAGPTDTQYF. The CDR3 DNA is TGTGCCAGCAGACCCGGACTAGCAGGCCCCACAGATACGCAGTATTTT.

This sequence joins TRBV7-2 and TRBJ2-7; TRBD2 agrees at 12 bases. Germline values: CDR1 SGHTA, CDR2 FQGNSA. The CDR3 has 14 residues. Trimming cost V 5 bases and J 5 bases; bases outside gene matches: 4. This CDR3 is CASSPGLAGHEQYF. The CDR3 DNA reads as TGTGCCAGCAGCCCGGGACTAGCGGGCCACGAGCAGTACTTC.

The chain recombines TRBV12-5 with TRBJ2-2; TRBD1 matches at 8 bases. Germline CDR1 is LGHNT and CDR2 is FRNRAP. The CDR3 is 15 amino acids. The trim removed 7 bases at V and 0 bases at J, leaving 4 bases unmatched. This CDR3 reads CASARTGPNTGELFF. The DNA for the CDR3 is TGTGCTAGTGCTAGGACAGGGCCGAACACCGGGGAGCTGTTTTTT.

This rearrangement joins TRBV5-1 to TRBJ2-7, with D perhaps matching TRBD2 (6 bases). Germline V gene lookup returns CDR1 SGHRS and CDR2 YFSETQ. V was trimmed by 4 bases and J by 2 bases, leaving 19 bases between them. CDR3 length: 16 amino acids. CDR3 bases: TGCGCCAGCAGCCCTTGGGCCGGGACTCCTACCTACGAGCAGTACTTC. This codes for CASSPWAGTPTYEQYF.

The chain couples TRBV30 to TRBJ2-7, with 12 bases identical to TRBD1. The trim removed 2 bases at V and 6 bases at J, leaving 11 bases unmatched. The CDR3 is 16 amino acids. In germline, CDR1 is GTSNPN, CDR2 SVGIG (reference sequence). CDR3 in DNA: TGTGCCTGGAGTCGTACGTTGGGGACAGGGGGCTTCGAGCAGTACTTC. It codes for CAWSRTLGTGGFEQYF.

The chain links TRBV18 to TRBJ1-1; no clear D. V was cut by 3 bases and J by 7 bases, with 9 bases left in between. Germline values: CDR1 KGHSH, CDR2 LQKENI. The CDR3 has 12 residues. As DNA, the CDR3 is TGTGCCAGCTCACCTAGCACGGATGAAGCTTTCTTT. This translates into CASSPSTDEAFF.

This clone was seen once. Here the CDR3 reads CASSLAPTRPTSYNEQFF. The CDR3 DNA reads as TGTGCCAGCAGCTTGGCCCCGACTAGACCAACCTCCTACAATGAGCAGTTCTTC. The rearrangement uses TRBV5-6 and TRBJ2-1, with D perhaps matching TRBD2 (6 bases). V was cut by 0 bases and J by 0 bases, with 16 bases left in between. This CDR3 has 18 amino acids. Looked up from germline, CDR1 is SGHDT and CDR2 is YYEEEE.

The gene calls are TRBV28 and TRBJ2-3; 7 bases align to TRBD2. CDR3 length equals 17 residues. Trimming at V came to 4 bases and at J to 0 bases, leaving 10 bases not matched to a gene. The germline gives CDR1 MDHEN, CDR2 SYDVKM. In DNA, the CDR3 is TGTGCCAGCAGTTCCCCCCGAGATAGCGGGAGCACAGATACGCAGTATTTT. Its protein product is CASSSPRDSGSTDTQYF.

This chain joins TRBV6-5 and TRBJ2-7; perhaps TRBD1 as D (5 bases). This CDR3 comprises 14 residues. Germline CDR1 and CDR2: MNHEY and SVGAGI. The ends were cut back, 6 bases at V and 2 bases at J, with 14 bases in the middle. The CDR3 coding sequence is TGTGCCAGCAGGCCAAGACAGTCCGCCTACGAGCAGTACTTC. It specifies CASRPRQSAYEQYF.

The rearrangement joins TRBV4-2 to TRBJ2-7; 9 bases are a match to TRBD1. V lost 0 bases and J lost 4; bases outside the gene matches: 10. The germline V gene has CDR1 LGHNA and CDR2 YNFKEQ. The CDR3 has 17 amino acids. This chain's CDR3 is CASSQDLGDRERYEQYF. CDR3 sequence (DNA): TGTGCCAGCAGCCAAGATCTAGGGGACAGGGAAAGATACGAGCAGTACTTC.

The sample holds a few counts of this clone. The CDR3 bases are TGCGCCAGCAGCCAAGGGGGCGCTCGAGCGCGGGAGTGGGACGGGGAGCTGTTTTTT. Its translation is CASSQGGARAREWDGELFF. J is TRBJ2-2 and V is TRBV4-3; TRBD2 agrees at 7 bases. The CDR3 totals 19 residues. The V gene's germline CDR1 is LGHNA and CDR2 YSLEER. J lost 7 bases, V lost 1 base, and 18 bases had no gene match.

The rearrangement joins TRBV14 to TRBJ1-2; 9 positions agree with TRBD1. CDR3 length: 20 amino acids. The germline gives CDR1 SGHDN, CDR2 FVKESK. V lost 0 bases and J lost 2; bases outside the gene matches: 16. The CDR3 spells CASSQEADTGGSLLNYGYTF. The CDR3 region has the DNA TGTGCCAGCAGCCAAGAGGCGGATACAGGGGGCTCTTTGTTGAACTATGGCTACACCTTC.